Reported below is one T cell receptor (beta chain). A single record per CDR3 protein comes from TCRdb applying MiXCR to the 5' RACE reads. The sample carries some 300,000 distinct CDR3 sequences, approximately 8% recorded once. This sample is drawn from a study of T cells after yellow fever vaccination. The CDR3 is 17 amino acids. The junction had 7 bases not matched to a gene; V was cut back by 0 bases and J by 2 bases. Germline V gene lookup returns CDR1 SGHNT and CDR2 YYREEE (reference sequence). The rearrangement uses TRBV5-4 and TRBJ1-4, with 7 bases aligning to TRBD1. Sequences were derived from PBMCs, sampled roughly seven weeks after the first yellow fever vaccination. The receptor's source is a man aged 18-30 years who received the YFV17D yellow fever vaccine. Here the CDR3 DNA reads TGTGCCAGCAGCTTGGGACAGGGTCGCTCCACTAATGAAAAACTGTTTTTT. It is translated as CASSLGQGRSTNEKLFF.